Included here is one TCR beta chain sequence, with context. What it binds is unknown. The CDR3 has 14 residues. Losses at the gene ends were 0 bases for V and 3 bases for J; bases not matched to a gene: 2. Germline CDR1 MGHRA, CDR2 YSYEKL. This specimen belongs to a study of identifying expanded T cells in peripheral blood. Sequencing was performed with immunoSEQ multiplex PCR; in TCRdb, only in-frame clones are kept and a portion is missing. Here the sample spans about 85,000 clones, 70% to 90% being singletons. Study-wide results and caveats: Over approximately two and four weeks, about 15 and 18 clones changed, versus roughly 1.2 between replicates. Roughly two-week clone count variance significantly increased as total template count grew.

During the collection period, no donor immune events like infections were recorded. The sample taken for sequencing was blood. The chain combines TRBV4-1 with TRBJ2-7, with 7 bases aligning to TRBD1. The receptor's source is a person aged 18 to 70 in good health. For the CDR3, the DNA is TGCGCCAGCAGCCAAGAAACAGGGGTCTACGAGCAGTACTTC. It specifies CASSQETGVYEQYF.